The rows below give T cell receptor beta chains drawn from one sample of a study of regulatory T cells. The assay was immunoSEQ multiplex PCR, and TCRdb's table has in-frame clones only and misses some. The data hold under 45,000 clones, with approximately 89% observed a single time. Sequenced: conventional CD4+ T cells sorted from blood. These receptors were collected from a person aged 18 to 29 with CD3G deficiency. Both conserved end residues are part of each CDR3. D genes are given only for firm matches. The listing skips clone size in some rows; elsewhere it reads once, few, many or a size class.

d_call,j_call,v_call,clone_size,cdr3_aa,cdr3_nt
TRBD1,TRBJ2-7,TRBV6-1,-,CASSTGGSYEQYF,TGTGCCAGCAGCACAGGGGGTTCCTACGAGCAGTACTTC
-,TRBJ2-5,TRBV6-1,-,CASSDSFQETQYF,TGTGCCAGCAGTGACTCCTTTCAAGAGACCCAGTACTTC
-,TRBJ2-3,TRBV7-9,-,CASSSQGIRDTQYF,TGTGCCAGCAGCTCGCAGGGGATTCGGGATACGCAGTATTTT
-,TRBJ2-1,TRBV6-1,once,CASSVPRSLSYNEQFF,TGTGCCAGCAGTGTCCCCCGCAGCCTCTCCTACAATGAGCAGTTCTTC
-,TRBJ2-2,TRBV5-1,-,CASSTAGKPGELFF,TGCGCCAGCAGCACGGCAGGGAAACCCGGGGAGCTGTTTTTT
-,TRBJ1-2,TRBV6-1,once,CASSEPGGRNYGYTF,TGTGCCAGCAGTGAACCTGGGGGGCGAAACTATGGCTACACCTTC
-,TRBJ2-6,TRBV18,-,CASSPRGQSFSGANVLTF,TGTGCCAGCTCACCTAGAGGGCAGTCCTTCTCTGGGGCCAACGTCCTGACTTTC
-,TRBJ2-1,TRBV6-1,-,CASSAAGSSYNEQFF,TGTGCCAGCAGTGCAGCCGGGAGCTCCTACAATGAGCAGTTCTTC
-,TRBJ2-7,TRBV6-1,-,CASSDPGSYEQYF,TGTGCCAGCAGTGATCCGGGCTCCTACGAGCAGTACTTC
TRBD2,TRBJ2-1,TRBV28,-,CASSFRAGVIYNEQFF,TGTGCCAGCAGTTTCCGAGCGGGAGTAATATACAATGAGCAGTTCTTC
TRBD1,TRBJ2-1,TRBV11-2,once,CASSSTGDNEQFF,TGTGCCAGCAGCTCTACAGGGGACAATGAGCAGTTCTTC
-,TRBJ2-7,TRBV12-1,-,CASSSYKLPGHNPYEQYF,TGTGCCAGCAGCTCTTACAAACTACCGGGACATAACCCCTACGAGCAGTACTTC
-,TRBJ2-7,TRBV18,-,CASSRGGPDYEQYF,TGTGCCAGCTCACGAGGGGGGCCCGACTACGAGCAGTACTTC
-,TRBJ2-3,TRBV19,-,CASSFAGDFTDTQYF,TGTGCCAGTAGTTTCGCAGGAGATTTCACAGATACGCAGTATTTT
TRBD1,TRBJ1-1,TRBV6-1,-,CASRPRQGKAFF,TGTGCCAGCAGACCTAGACAGGGGAAAGCTTTCTTT
-,TRBJ2-7,TRBV30,-,CAWSPGVEGHEQYF,TGTGCCTGGAGTCCAGGGGTTGAGGGGCACGAGCAGTACTTC
TRBD1,TRBJ2-3,TRBV7-9,-,CASSPRGGTGLDTQYF,TGTGCCAGCAGCCCCCGAGGTGGGACAGGGTTAGATACGCAGTATTTT
TRBD2,TRBJ2-1,TRBV5-1,-,CASSLGASGRAPEQFF,TGCGCCAGCAGCTTGGGGGCTAGCGGGAGGGCCCCTGAGCAGTTCTTC
TRBD1,TRBJ1-1,TRBV28,once,CASSFGDRGQAFF,TGTGCCAGCAGTTTCGGGGACAGGGGGCAAGCTTTCTTT
-,TRBJ1-1,TRBV18,-,CASSPRNRGHGTEAFF,TGTGCCAGCTCACCACGTAACCGGGGCCACGGCACTGAAGCTTTCTTT
-,TRBJ2-1,TRBV5-1,-,CASSLYGNEQFF,TGCGCCAGCAGCTTGTATGGGAATGAGCAGTTCTTC
-,TRBJ1-2,TRBV6-1,-,CASSEARYPRGYGYTF,TGTGCCAGCAGTGAAGCGAGGTACCCTCGGGGTTATGGCTACACCTTC
-,TRBJ2-7,TRBV28,-,CATQDGKRYEQYF,TGTGCCACCCAGGACGGGAAACGCTACGAGCAGTACTTC
TRBD1,TRBJ1-2,TRBV5-1,-,CASATGTGNYGYTF,TGCGCCAGCGCAACCGGGACAGGGAACTATGGCTACACCTTC
-,TRBJ2-1,TRBV4-1,-,CAGGGDGGKFF,TGCGCCGGAGGGGGGGACGGTGGGAAGTTCTTC
TRBD2,TRBJ2-1,TRBV5-1,-,CASSPTSGIRNEQFF,TGCGCCAGCAGCCCGACTAGCGGGATTCGAAATGAGCAGTTCTTC
TRBD2,TRBJ2-5,TRBV5-1,-,CASSPRVGGEETQYF,TGCGCCAGCAGCCCGCGCGTTGGGGGGGAAGAGACCCAGTACTTC
-,TRBJ2-3,TRBV7-9,-,CASSLTGRTDTQYF,TGTGCCAGCAGCTTAACAGGACGCACAGATACGCAGTATTTT
TRBD1,TRBJ2-7,TRBV10-2,-,CASSPRDRGSYEQYF,TGCGCCAGCAGTCCCCGGGACAGGGGTTCCTACGAGCAGTACTTC
-,TRBJ2-7,TRBV5-1,-,CASSLGRGHDEQYF,TGCGCCAGCAGCTTGGGCAGGGGACACGACGAGCAGTACTTC
TRBD2,TRBJ2-3,TRBV11-2,-,CASSVIGGVDTQYF,TGTGCCAGCAGCGTCATTGGGGGGGTAGATACGCAGTATTTT
-,TRBJ1-1,TRBV28,-,CASSLVSETVNTEAFF,TGTGCCAGCAGTTTGGTTTCCGAGACAGTGAACACTGAAGCTTTCTTT
-,TRBJ1-4,TRBV27,-,CASSSGPNRKLFF,TGTGCCAGCAGCTCAGGACCCAACAGAAAACTGTTTTTT
TRBD1,TRBJ1-2,TRBV28,-,CASSRTRDRDGYTF,TGTGCCAGCAGCCGAACCCGGGACAGGGACGGCTACACCTTC
-,TRBJ2-5,TRBV18,-,CASSLTRVEGETQYF,TGTGCCAGCTCACTCACCAGGGTTGAAGGGGAGACCCAGTACTTC
TRBD1,TRBJ2-5,TRBV28,-,CASSSPDRVETQYF,TGTGCCAGCAGTTCCCCGGACAGGGTCGAGACCCAGTACTTC
-,TRBJ2-3,TRBV5-1,-,CASSLAGVDTQYF,TGCGCCAGCAGCTTGGCAGGGGTGGATACGCAGTATTTT
-,TRBJ2-5,TRBV7-8,-,CASSAGPEGETQYF,TGTGCCAGCAGCGCAGGCCCCGAGGGGGAGACCCAGTACTTC
-,TRBJ2-5,TRBV10-3,-,CAISFGSQETQYF,TGTGCCATCAGTTTTGGGAGTCAAGAGACCCAGTACTTC
TRBD2,TRBJ2-7,TRBV5-1,-,CASSRGLAGEIGEQYF,TGCGCCAGCAGCCGGGGACTAGCGGGAGAGATTGGCGAGCAGTACTTC
-,TRBJ1-2,TRBV5-1,-,CASSQTRGHGYTF,TGCGCCAGCAGCCAGACGAGGGGCCATGGCTACACCTTC
-,TRBJ1-2,TRBV28,-,CATRDPSNYGYTF,TGTGCCACGAGGGACCCCTCTAACTATGGCTACACCTTC
-,TRBJ1-5,TRBV19,-,CASSIGSGRKNNQPQHF,TGTGCCAGTAGTATAGGATCTGGACGCAAGAACAATCAGCCCCAGCATTTT
-,TRBJ1-1,TRBV11-2,-,CASSLALQGGTEAFF,TGTGCCAGCAGCTTAGCACTACAGGGAGGCACTGAAGCTTTCTTT
-,TRBJ2-7,TRBV19,-,CASSINRAYEQYF,TGTGCCAGTAGTATTAATAGGGCCTACGAGCAGTACTTC
TRBD2,TRBJ2-1,TRBV10-3,once,CATKTTVGRASGQQFF,TGTGCCACCAAGACGACGGTGGGTCGAGCTAGCGGACAGCAGTTCTTC
TRBD2,TRBJ2-7,TRBV7-8,-,CASSRLAASSYEQYF,TGTGCCAGCAGCCGTCTAGCGGCATCCTCTTACGAGCAGTACTTC
TRBD2,TRBJ2-1,TRBV7-9,-,CASSFSGSGSNEQFF,TGTGCCAGCAGTTTTAGCGGGAGCGGGAGCAATGAGCAGTTCTTC
-,TRBJ2-3,TRBV5-1,-,CASSADRSTDTQYF,TGCGCCAGCAGCGCCGACAGAAGCACAGATACGCAGTATTTT
TRBD1,TRBJ2-7,TRBV6-1,-,CASSKDRQLRGEQYF,TGTGCCAGCTCTAAGGACAGGCAACTACGGGGCGAGCAGTACTTC
-,TRBJ2-3,TRBV7-8,-,CASSWASTDTQYF,TGTGCCAGCAGCTGGGCGAGCACAGATACGCAGTATTTT
-,TRBJ1-3,TRBV6-8,few,CASSYDGRSGNTIYF,TGTGCCAGCAGTTATGACGGGCGGTCTGGAAACACCATATATTTT
-,TRBJ2-7,TRBV6-1,-,CASSAGTSYEQYF,TGTGCCAGCAGTGCCGGGACTTCCTACGAGCAGTACTTC
TRBD2,TRBJ2-3,TRBV7-9,once,CASSTGLAGDTQYF,TGTGCCAGCAGCACGGGACTAGCGGGAGATACGCAGTATTTT
-,TRBJ2-7,TRBV5-1,-,CASSRSSGTYEQYF,TGCGCCAGCAGCCGATCCTCCGGGACCTACGAGCAGTACTTC
-,TRBJ2-2,TRBV19,-,CASSIEQGTGELFF,TGTGCCAGTAGTATAGAGCAGGGCACCGGGGAGCTGTTTTTT
-,TRBJ2-7,TRBV28,-,CASSPGGAWSHEQYF,TGTGCCAGCAGCCCTGGCGGGGCTTGGTCCCACGAGCAGTACTTC
TRBD1,TRBJ1-4,TRBV7-9,-,CASSSGQGSGEEKLFF,TGTGCCAGCAGCTCGGGACAGGGAAGCGGAGAGGAAAAACTGTTTTTT
TRBD2,TRBJ2-1,TRBV7-9,-,CASSLTSGGNEQFF,TGTGCCAGCAGCCTCACTAGCGGGGGCAATGAGCAGTTCTTC
-,TRBJ2-7,TRBV28,-,CASTYRNVNEQYF,TGTGCCAGCACTTACAGGAATGTAAACGAGCAGTACTTC